These 2 T cell receptor beta chains originate from one sample sequenced in a study of blood T cells in healthy people across ages. A second PCR, run for roughly 7 to 11 cycles, used a sample-barcoded 5' primer plus a J-beta primer mix. From the 5' RACE reads, TCRdb called clonotypes with MiXCR, one entry per CDR3 protein. The top ten clones hold 3% to 4% of a sample with about 720,000 distinct CDR3 sequences, 25% of them seen once. These data are also associated with another study on T cells of mothers and their children.

Sequenced input: blood. All receptors come from a boy aged 5-17 years in good health.

J is TRBJ2-5 and V is TRBV24-1; TRBD2 aligns across 7 bases. The trim removed 5 bases at V and 2 bases at J, leaving 13 bases unmatched. Looked up from germline, CDR1 is KGHDR and CDR2 is SFDVKD. This CDR3 has 17 residues. This CDR3 is CATSGVEAGETQETQYF. CDR3 nucleotides: TGTGCCACCAGTGGAGTCGAGGCGGGAGAAACACAAGAGACCCAGTACTTC.

This clonotype was counted a few times. The genes are TRBV20-1 and TRBJ2-1; 10 bases align to TRBD2. This CDR3 contains 16 residues. The germline V gene encodes CDR1 DFQATT and CDR2 SNEGSKA (reference sequence). V shed 1 base, J shed 5 bases, and the junction held 8 bases outside the gene matches. CDR3 residues: CSARGGEREGNNEQFF. In nucleotides, the CDR3 is TGCAGTGCTAGAGGTGGCGAGCGGGAGGGCAACAATGAGCAGTTCTTC.